The TCR beta chain under discussion was sequenced for a study of shared clonotypes between healthy human individuals. About the study: Three CD4 naive, three CD4 memory, two CD8 naive and one CD8 memory plate were used per donor.

Germline V gene data show CDR1 as LNHDA and CDR2 as SQIVND (reference sequence). V trimming: 4 bases; J trimming: 0 bases; junction bases outside the gene matches: 11. The CDR3 sequence is 18 residues long. Assay execution proceeded at the deep level. TCRdb's copy holds only in-frame clones and misses some; the assay was immunoSEQ multiplex PCR. The sample records a few hundred thousand clones, roughly 97% being singletons. This clone was seen just once. Study donors comprised healthy, HIV-negative adults devoid of recent acute infection or vaccination. The chain employs TRBV19 and TRBJ2-3; the match to TRBD1 covers 9 bases. This clonotype was obtained from a woman aged 25-40 years in good health. The sample consisted of naive CD4+ T cells sorted from blood. As to subset: CD45RA+ positively selected. In DNA form, the CDR3 reads TGTGCCAGTAGTACGAGGGCCACAGGGGGCTCTAGCACAGATACGCAGTATTTT. This sequence encodes CASSTRATGGSSTDTQYF.